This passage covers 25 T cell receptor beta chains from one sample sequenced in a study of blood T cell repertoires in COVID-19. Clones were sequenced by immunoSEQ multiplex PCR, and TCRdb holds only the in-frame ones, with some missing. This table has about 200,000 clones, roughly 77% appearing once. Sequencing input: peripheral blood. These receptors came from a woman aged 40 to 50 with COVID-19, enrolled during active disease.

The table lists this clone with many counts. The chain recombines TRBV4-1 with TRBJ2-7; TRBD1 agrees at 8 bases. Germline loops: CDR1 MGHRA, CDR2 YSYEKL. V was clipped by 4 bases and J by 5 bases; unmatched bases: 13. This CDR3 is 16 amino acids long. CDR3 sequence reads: CASSPLNDRGGDEQYF. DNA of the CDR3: TGCGCCAGCAGCCCTCTGAATGACAGGGGTGGCGACGAGCAGTACTTC.

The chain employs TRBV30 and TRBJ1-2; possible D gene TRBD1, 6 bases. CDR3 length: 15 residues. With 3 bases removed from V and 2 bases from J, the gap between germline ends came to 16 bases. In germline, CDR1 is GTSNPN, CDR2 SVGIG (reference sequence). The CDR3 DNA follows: TGTGCCTGGAGACCCCCTCTCACAGGGAACTATGGCTACACCTTC. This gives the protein CAWRPPLTGNYGYTF.

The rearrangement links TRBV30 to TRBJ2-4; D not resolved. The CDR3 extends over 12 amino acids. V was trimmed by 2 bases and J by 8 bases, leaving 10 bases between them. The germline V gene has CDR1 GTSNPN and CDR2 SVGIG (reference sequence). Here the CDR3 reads CAWSYQRHIQYF. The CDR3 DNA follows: TGTGCCTGGAGTTACCAGAGGCACATTCAGTACTTC.

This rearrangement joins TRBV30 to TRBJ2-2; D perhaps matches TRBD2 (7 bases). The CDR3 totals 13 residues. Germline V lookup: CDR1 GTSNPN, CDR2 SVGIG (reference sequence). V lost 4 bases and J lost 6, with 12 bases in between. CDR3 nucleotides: TGTGCCTGGAACAGAGGGGGGGCCGGGGAGCTGTTTTTT. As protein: CAWNRGGAGELFF.

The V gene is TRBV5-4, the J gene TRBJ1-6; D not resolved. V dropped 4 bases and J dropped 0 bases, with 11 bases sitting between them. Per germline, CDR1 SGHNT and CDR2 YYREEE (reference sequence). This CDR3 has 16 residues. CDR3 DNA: TGTGCCAGCAGCCGTAGGACTGGCTCCTATAATTCACCCCTCCACTTT. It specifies CASSRRTGSYNSPLHF.

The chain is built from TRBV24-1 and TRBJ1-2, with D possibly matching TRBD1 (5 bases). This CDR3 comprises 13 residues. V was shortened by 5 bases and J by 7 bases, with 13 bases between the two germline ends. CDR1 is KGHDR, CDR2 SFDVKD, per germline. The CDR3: CATSGPTEFGYTF. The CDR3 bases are TGTGCCACCAGTGGGCCGACAGAGTTTGGCTACACCTTC.

CDR3 amino acids: CASSLTGGNYGYTF. CDR3 DNA sequence: TGTGCCAGCAGCTTGACAGGGGGAAACTATGGCTACACCTTC. The chain combines TRBV7-3 with TRBJ1-2, with TRBD1 matching 9 bases. The V gene's germline CDR1 is SGHTA and CDR2 FQGTGA. With V trimmed by 3 bases and J by 2 bases, 1 base remained unmatched. The CDR3 has 14 amino acids.

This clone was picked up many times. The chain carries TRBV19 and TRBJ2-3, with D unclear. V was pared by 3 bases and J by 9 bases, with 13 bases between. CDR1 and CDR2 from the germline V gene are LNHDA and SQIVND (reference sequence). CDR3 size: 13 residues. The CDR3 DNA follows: TGTGCCAGTAGTATTAGCCTGATCATGACGCAGTATTTT. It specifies CASSISLIMTQYF.

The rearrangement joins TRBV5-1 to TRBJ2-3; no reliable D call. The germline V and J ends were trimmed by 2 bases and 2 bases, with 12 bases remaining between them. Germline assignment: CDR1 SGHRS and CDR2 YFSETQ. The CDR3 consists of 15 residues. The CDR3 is CASSFGFSHTDTQYF. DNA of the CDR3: TGCGCCAGCAGCTTCGGGTTCTCTCACACAGATACGCAGTATTTT.

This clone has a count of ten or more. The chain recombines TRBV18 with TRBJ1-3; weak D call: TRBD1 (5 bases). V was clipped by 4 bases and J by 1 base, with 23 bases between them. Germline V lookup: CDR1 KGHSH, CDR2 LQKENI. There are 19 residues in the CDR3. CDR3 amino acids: CASSLYSDMGRDSGNTIYF. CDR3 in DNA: TGTGCCAGCTCACTCTATTCCGACATGGGCAGGGATTCTGGAAACACCATATATTTT.

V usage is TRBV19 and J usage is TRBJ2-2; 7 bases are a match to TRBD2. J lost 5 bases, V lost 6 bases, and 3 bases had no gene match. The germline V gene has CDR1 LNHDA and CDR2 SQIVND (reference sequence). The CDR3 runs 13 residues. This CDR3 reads CASRAGMTGELFF. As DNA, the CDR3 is TGTGCCAGTAGAGCGGGGATGACCGGGGAGCTGTTTTTT.

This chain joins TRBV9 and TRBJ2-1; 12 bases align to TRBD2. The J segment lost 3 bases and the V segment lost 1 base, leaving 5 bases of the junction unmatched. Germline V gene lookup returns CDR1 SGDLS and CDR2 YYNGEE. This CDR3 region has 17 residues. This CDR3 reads CASSVTWTSGDYNEQFF. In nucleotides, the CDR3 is TGTGCCAGCAGCGTAACCTGGACTAGCGGGGACTACAATGAGCAGTTCTTC. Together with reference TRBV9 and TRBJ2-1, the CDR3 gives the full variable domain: DSGVTQTPKHLITATGQRVTLRCSPRSGDLSVYWYQQSLDQGLQFLIQYYNGEERAKGNILERFSAQQFPDLHSELNLSSLELGDSALYFCASSVTWTSGDYNEQFFGPGTRLTVL.

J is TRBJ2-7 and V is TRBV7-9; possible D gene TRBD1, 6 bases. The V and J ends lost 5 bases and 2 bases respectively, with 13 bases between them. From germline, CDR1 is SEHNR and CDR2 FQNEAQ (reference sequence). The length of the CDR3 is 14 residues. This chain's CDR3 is CASSPTGMTYEQYF. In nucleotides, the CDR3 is TGTGCCAGCAGCCCTACAGGGATGACCTACGAGCAGTACTTC.

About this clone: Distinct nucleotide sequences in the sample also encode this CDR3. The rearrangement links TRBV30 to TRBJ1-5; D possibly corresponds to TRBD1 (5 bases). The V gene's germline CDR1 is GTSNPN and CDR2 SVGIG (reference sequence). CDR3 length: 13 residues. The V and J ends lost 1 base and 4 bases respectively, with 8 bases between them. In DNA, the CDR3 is TGTGCCTGGAGTGGGCAGGGTAATCAGCCCCAGCATTTT. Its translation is CAWSGQGNQPQHF.

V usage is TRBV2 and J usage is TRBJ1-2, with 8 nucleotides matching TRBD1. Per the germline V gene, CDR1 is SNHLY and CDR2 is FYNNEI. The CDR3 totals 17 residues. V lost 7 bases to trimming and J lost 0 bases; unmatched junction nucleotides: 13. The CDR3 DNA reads TGTGCCAGCACGGACAGGGAGTTATTACCGTCTAACTATGGCTACACCTTC. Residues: CASTDRELLPSNYGYTF.

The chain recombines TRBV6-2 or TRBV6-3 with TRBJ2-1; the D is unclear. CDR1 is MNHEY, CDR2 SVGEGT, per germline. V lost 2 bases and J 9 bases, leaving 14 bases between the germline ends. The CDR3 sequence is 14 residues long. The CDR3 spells CASSYDLSSGEQFF. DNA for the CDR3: TGTGCCAGCAGTTACGATCTGAGCTCCGGTGAGCAGTTCTTC.

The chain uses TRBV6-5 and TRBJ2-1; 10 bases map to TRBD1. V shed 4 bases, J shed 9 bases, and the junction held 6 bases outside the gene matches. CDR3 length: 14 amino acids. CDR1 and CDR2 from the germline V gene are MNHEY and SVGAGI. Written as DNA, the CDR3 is TGTGCCAGCAGTTCGGACAGGGGGTATGGTGAGCAGTTCTTC. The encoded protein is CASSSDRGYGEQFF.

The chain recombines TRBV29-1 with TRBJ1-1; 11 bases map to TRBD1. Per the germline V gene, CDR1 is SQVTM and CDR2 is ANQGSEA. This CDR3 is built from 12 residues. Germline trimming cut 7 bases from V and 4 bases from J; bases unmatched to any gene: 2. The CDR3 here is CSAGTGGTEAFF. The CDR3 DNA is TGCAGCGCCGGGACAGGGGGCACTGAAGCTTTCTTT.

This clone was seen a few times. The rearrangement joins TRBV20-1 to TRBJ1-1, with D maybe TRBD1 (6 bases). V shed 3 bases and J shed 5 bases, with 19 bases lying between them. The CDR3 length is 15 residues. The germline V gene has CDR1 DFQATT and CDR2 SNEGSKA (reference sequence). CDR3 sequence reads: CSASRGAGTLTEAFF. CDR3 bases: TGCAGTGCTAGTCGGGGGGCTGGGACGCTTACTGAAGCTTTCTTT.

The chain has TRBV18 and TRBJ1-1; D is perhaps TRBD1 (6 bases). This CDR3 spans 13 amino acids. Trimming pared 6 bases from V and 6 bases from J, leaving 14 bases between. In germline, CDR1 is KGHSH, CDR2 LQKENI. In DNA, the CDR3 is TGTGCCAGCTCGCCTGACAGGAGGTCTGAAGCTTTCTTT. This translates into CASSPDRRSEAFF.

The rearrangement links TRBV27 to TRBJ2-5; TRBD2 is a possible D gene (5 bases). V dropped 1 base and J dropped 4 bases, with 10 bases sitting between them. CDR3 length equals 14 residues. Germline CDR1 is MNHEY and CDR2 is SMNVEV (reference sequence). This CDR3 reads CASSLWGAGETQYF. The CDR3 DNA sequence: TGTGCCAGCAGTTTATGGGGAGCTGGAGAGACCCAGTACTTC.

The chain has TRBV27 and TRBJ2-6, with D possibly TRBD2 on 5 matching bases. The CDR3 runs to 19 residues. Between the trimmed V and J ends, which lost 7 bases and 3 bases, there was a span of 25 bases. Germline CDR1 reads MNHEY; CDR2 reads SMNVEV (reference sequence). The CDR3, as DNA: TGTGCCAGCATACCCCCCGTTGAGGGAAGAGGTGTTGGGGCCAACGTCCTGACTTTC. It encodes CASIPPVEGRGVGANVLTF.

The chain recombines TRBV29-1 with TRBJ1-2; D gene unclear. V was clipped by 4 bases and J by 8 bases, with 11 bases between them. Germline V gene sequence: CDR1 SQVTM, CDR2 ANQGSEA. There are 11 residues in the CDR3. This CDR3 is CSVGDRWGYTF. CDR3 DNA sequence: TGCAGCGTTGGTGATAGATGGGGCTACACCTTC.

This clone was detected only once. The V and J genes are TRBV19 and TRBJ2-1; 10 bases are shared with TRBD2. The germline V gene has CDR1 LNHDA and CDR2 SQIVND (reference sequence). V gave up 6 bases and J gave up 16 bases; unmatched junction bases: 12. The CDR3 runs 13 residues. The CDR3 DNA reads TGTGCCAGTAGGCAAGGATCCGGGACTAGCGTTTTCTTC. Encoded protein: CASRQGSGTSVFF.

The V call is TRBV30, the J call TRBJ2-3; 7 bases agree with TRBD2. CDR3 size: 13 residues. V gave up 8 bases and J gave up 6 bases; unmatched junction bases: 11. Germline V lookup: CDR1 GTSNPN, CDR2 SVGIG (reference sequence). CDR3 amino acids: CASNRAAGDTQYF. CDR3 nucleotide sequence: TGTGCCAGTAACCGGGCAGCGGGGGATACGCAGTATTTT.